The 4 T cell receptor beta chains reported below all come from one sample, sequenced in a study of T cell repertoires in cytomegalovirus infection. MiXCR, run by TCRdb on the reads, gives a single entry per CDR3 protein. The table has roughly 600,000 distinct CDR3 sequences, approximately 25% seen once. The sample taken for sequencing was CD8+ T cells from PBMCs. The receptors come from a human donor in good health (CMV status not recorded). Some clones in this sample may be carry-over from other donors' samples.

The sample holds many counts of this clonotype. J is TRBJ1-3 and V is TRBV7-2; TRBD1 matches 11 bases. Germline assignment: CDR1 SGHTA and CDR2 FQGNSA. The CDR3 runs 17 residues. The V and J ends lost 2 bases and 4 bases, in that order; junction bases with no gene match: 7. As DNA, the CDR3 is TGTGCCAGCAGCTTAATGGGACAGGGGGAATCAGGAAACACCATATATTTT. Protein product: CASSLMGQGESGNTIYF.

In its sample, this clonotype was seen many times. The chain joins TRBV27 to TRBJ2-7; either TRBD1 or TRBD2 may supply D (6 bases each). The germline V and J ends were trimmed by 5 bases and 3 bases, with 20 bases remaining between them. The CDR3 totals 16 residues. Germline V CDR1 and CDR2: MNHEY, SMNVEV (reference sequence). The DNA for the CDR3 is TGTGCCAGCAGTCTTCAAGAGGGGGACTCATACTACGAGCAGTACTTC. It specifies CASSLQEGDSYYEQYF.

The chain employs TRBV6-5 and TRBJ1-2; D remains unclear. This CDR3 is built from 16 residues. CDR1 is MNHEY, CDR2 SVGAGI, per germline. V was shortened by 6 bases and J by 4 bases, with 21 bases between the two germline ends. CDR3 amino acids: CASSTTWRSNSYGYTF. The CDR3 DNA reads as TGTGCCAGCAGCACAACCTGGCGGTCTAACAGCTATGGCTACACCTTC.

The CDR3 loop reads CAILVNEQFF. The CDR3 region has the DNA TGTGCCATACTAGTGAATGAGCAGTTCTTC. This chain uses TRBV2 with TRBJ2-1; D may be TRBD2 (5 bases). Germline-derived CDR1 and CDR2 are SNHLY and FYNNEI. The CDR3 contains 10 residues. With 10 bases removed from V and 7 bases from J, the gap between germline ends came to 8 bases. Combining the CDR3 with reference TRBV2 and TRBJ2-1 gives the whole variable domain EPEVTQTPSHQVTQMGQEVILRCVPISNHLYFYWYRQILGQKVEFLVSFYNNEISEKSEIFDDQFSVERPDGSNFTLKIRSTKLEDSAMYFCAILVNEQFFGPGTRLTVL.